The present T cell receptor (beta chain) was sequenced within a study of T cell responses to AZD1222 COVID-19 vaccine. The wider study: Analyses pooled second doses at about 4 or about 12 weeks.

Of note for this clone: What it recognizes is unknown.

Study observations and caveats: Researchers took repertoire samples only after the peak T cell response had come. Close to half of all spike-specific TCRs reportedly target regions of the variants that are unmutated.

Only in-frame clones appear in the TCRdb table, and some are missing; sequencing was by immunoSEQ multiplex PCR. The profile shows 90,000 to 120,000 clones, roughly 90% of them singletons. The germline V gene has CDR1 MNHNY and CDR2 SVGAGI (reference sequence). J was trimmed by 2 bases and V by 6 bases; bases with no gene match: 10. The CDR3 has 15 residues. The clonotype was recovered from an adult in good health. The sample here was peripheral blood, taken on day 0 of AZD1222 vaccination. This chain joins TRBV6-6 and TRBJ2-7; the match to TRBD1 covers 7 bases. DNA of the CDR3: TGTGCCAGCAGCTCGACCGGGACAGAAACCTACGAGCAGTACTTC. Protein product: CASSSTGTETYEQYF.